This T cell receptor (beta chain) is drawn from a study of CD8 T cells in ankylosing spondylitis. About this clonotype itself: Its specificity is unknown.

The CDR3 has 15 amino acids. V shed 0 bases and J shed 5 bases, with 11 bases lying between them. Germline CDR1 MNHEY, CDR2 SVGAGI. Study-level results: Clones linked with disease were CD8+ and fairly uncommon in the peripheral blood. Past studies reported some motif variants in reactive arthritis synovial fluid and blood. A TCR beta motif of about eight highly homologous variants seemed to mark ankylosing spondylitis blood. The study looked at matched synovial fluid samples from ankylosing spondylitis patients. Disease-linked clones were reported to be significantly enriched there.

TCRdb recomputed calls from the 5' RACE reads with MiXCR, one row per CDR3 protein. Among approximately 250,000 distinct CDR3 sequences listed, roughly 32% were seen once. Sequencing was done on a sample of blood, either unsorted or a sorted T cell fraction (not recorded which). The receptor was derived from a male donor with ankylosing spondylitis or in good health (not recorded which). The chain employs TRBV6-5 and TRBJ1-5, with D maybe TRBD1 (5 bases). Here the CDR3 DNA reads TGTGCCAGCAGTTACTCTCGCGCGGGGGATCAGCCCCAGCATTTT. Its translation is CASSYSRAGDQPQHF.